A selection of T cell receptor beta chains follows, all from one sample in a study of T cell responses to AZD1222 COVID-19 vaccine. Sequenced by immunoSEQ multiplex PCR; TCRdb stores in-frame clones only, minus some. This sample has about 77,000 clones, with about 92% found just once. The material sequenced was peripheral blood, taken 28 days after the second AZD1222 dose. Receptors were obtained from an adult who received the AZD1222 COVID-19 vaccine. Each CDR3 is given with its conserved first and last residue. D genes are given only for firm matches. Clone size is given for some rows only: seen once, a few or many times, or a class if the clone is expanded.

d_call j_call v_call clone_size cdr3_nt cdr3_aa
NA TRBJ2-7 TRBV3-1/TRBV3-2 NA TGTGCCAGCAGCCAATACTCCTACGGGCAGTACTTC CASSQYSYGQYF
NA TRBJ1-1 TRBV7-9 once TGTGCCAGCAGCCCAGGGGTCACTGAAGCTTTCTTT CASSPGVTEAFF
TRBD2 TRBJ2-1 TRBV18 NA TGTGCCAGCTCTCAGGGGACTAGCGGGAGGAACTCCTACAATGAGCAGTTCTTC CASSQGTSGRNSYNEQFF
NA TRBJ2-7 TRBV23-1 NA TGCGCCAGCAGTCGGCCCCTGAGCTCCTACGAGCAGTACTTC CASSRPLSSYEQYF
NA TRBJ1-1 TRBV5-1 NA TGCGCCAGCATTAGCTTACGAGGTGGTGAAGCTTTCTTT CASISLRGGEAFF
NA TRBJ1-3 TRBV9 NA TGTGCCAGCAGGGACCGGAGGAACACCATATATTTT CASRDRRNTIYF
NA TRBJ1-4 TRBV10-3 few TGTGCCATCAGTGAATGGGAGGGGGATGAAAAACTGTTTTTT CAISEWEGDEKLFF
NA TRBJ2-1 TRBV7-6 NA TGTGCCAGCAGCTTAGCGCCGACTGGTAGCTCCTACAATGAGCAGTTCTTC CASSLAPTGSSYNEQFF
TRBD1 TRBJ1-2 TRBV27 NA TGTGCCAGCGCCCGCGCTGGGACAGGCAATGGCTACACCTTC CASARAGTGNGYTF
NA TRBJ1-6 TRBV5-8 NA TGTGCCAGCAGCTTGGGGAATTCACCCCTCCACTTT CASSLGNSPLHF
TRBD1 TRBJ2-2 TRBV6-4 NA TGTGCCAGCAGTGACTCGGGACAGCCTATTGGGGAGCTGTTTTTT CASSDSGQPIGELFF
TRBD2 TRBJ2-2 TRBV11-3 NA TGTGCCAGCAGCCCCGGGACTAGCGGGAACACCGGGGAGCTGTTTTTT CASSPGTSGNTGELFF
NA TRBJ1-2 TRBV3-1/TRBV3-2 once TGTGCCAGCAGCCCCACAGCTAACTATGGCTACACCTTC CASSPTANYGYTF
NA TRBJ1-6 TRBV10-3 once TGTGCCATCAGTGAGTCTAATTCACCCCTCCACTTT CAISESNSPLHF
NA TRBJ1-2 TRBV30 NA TGTGCCTGGAGTCAAAACACAGGCGACTATGGCTACACCTTC CAWSQNTGDYGYTF
NA TRBJ2-3 TRBV5-1 NA TGCGCCAGCAGCTGGGGGAATACAGATACGCAGTATTTT CASSWGNTDTQYF
NA TRBJ2-3 TRBV10-3 NA TGTGCCATCAGGGACAGCTCTAGCACAGATACGCAGTATTTT CAIRDSSSTDTQYF
NA TRBJ1-2 TRBV2 few TGTGCCAGCAGTGCGGGCAGAATCGATGGCTACACCTTC CASSAGRIDGYTF
TRBD1 TRBJ2-2 TRBV9 few TGTGCCAGCAGCGTCCTAGCCACAGGGGCTCTTATCGCCGGGGAGCTGTTTTTT CASSVLATGALIAGELFF
NA TRBJ1-4 TRBV18 NA TGTGCCAGCTCACCGGGAGGGAGGACTAATGAAAAACTGTTTTTT CASSPGGRTNEKLFF
NA TRBJ2-3 TRBV3-1/TRBV3-2 NA TGTGCCAGCAGCCTAGATAAGGTTTACGATACGCAGTATTTT CASSLDKVYDTQYF
NA TRBJ2-3 TRBV5-5 NA TGTGCCAGCAGCCTCGGACCTTCCGTCACAGATACGCAGTATTTT CASSLGPSVTDTQYF
NA TRBJ2-1 TRBV30 NA TGTGCCTGGAGGAAAGCCCGCAATGAGCAGTTCTTC CAWRKARNEQFF
TRBD2 TRBJ2-7 TRBV6-2/TRBV6-3 NA TGTGCCAGCAGTTACACGACTAGCGCCACCTACGAGCAGTACTTC CASSYTTSATYEQYF
NA TRBJ2-7 TRBV29-1 NA TGCAGCGCCAAAAGGTCGGGGGAGCAGTACTTC CSAKRSGEQYF
TRBD1 TRBJ1-1 TRBV10-1 NA TGCGCCAGCAGTGAGCGGGACAGGGGGGGGACTGAAGCTTTCTTT CASSERDRGGTEAFF
NA TRBJ2-7 TRBV29-1 medium-sized TGCAGCGTTGTCTGGTCCCTAGGGGCCTACGAGCAGTACTTC CSVVWSLGAYEQYF
NA TRBJ2-6 TRBV6-5 many TGTGCCAGCACTACGGGTTTAACTGGGGCCAACGTCCTGACTTTC CASTTGLTGANVLTF
TRBD1 TRBJ2-1 TRBV4-2 NA TGTGCCAGCAGCCAAATCGGTGAGGGGACAGGGTGGAATGAGCAGTTCTTC CASSQIGEGTGWNEQFF
TRBD2 TRBJ2-5 TRBV7-3 NA TGTGCCAGCAGCTTGCGCGGGAGCCAGACCCAGTACTTC CASSLRGSQTQYF
NA TRBJ1-1 TRBV30 once TGTGCCTGGAGCGCGGACAGTGAAGCTTTCTTT CAWSADSEAFF
TRBD2 TRBJ2-7 TRBV10-1 NA TGCGCCAGCAGCTCAGTGACTAGCGGGAGTGTCTACGAGCAGTACTTC CASSSVTSGSVYEQYF
NA TRBJ1-1 TRBV30 NA TGTGCCTGGAGTGACAGGCGGATGAACACTGAAGCTTTCTTT CAWSDRRMNTEAFF
NA TRBJ1-1 TRBV11-2 NA TGTGCCAGCAGCTTACAGGTTATGAACACTGAAGCTTTCTTT CASSLQVMNTEAFF
NA TRBJ1-5 TRBV19 NA TGTGCCAGTCGAGGGACGCCTATTCAGCCCCAGCATTTT CASRGTPIQPQHF
NA TRBJ2-2 TRBV21-1 once TGTGCCAGCAGTTTCAAACCGGGACAGGGGACCGGGGAGCTGTTTTTT CASSFKPGQGTGELFF
TRBD2 TRBJ2-1 TRBV7-3 few TGTGCCAGCAGCTTAGATGGACTAGCGCACAATGAGCAGTTCTTC CASSLDGLAHNEQFF
NA TRBJ1-4 TRBV19 NA TGTGCCAGTAGTTCAAGACAGCCTGAAAAACTGTTTTTT CASSSRQPEKLFF
NA TRBJ1-2 TRBV7-9 NA TGTGCCAGCAGCTTCGGGTCTCAACAAGAATTGAATGGCTACACCTTC CASSFGSQQELNGYTF
TRBD1 TRBJ1-3 TRBV10-3 NA TGTGCCACCGAGGGACAGGCAGAGAACACCATATATTTT CATEGQAENTIYF
NA TRBJ2-6 TRBV5-1 NA TGCGCCAGCAGCACGGGGGACTCTGGGGCCAACGTCCTGACTTTC CASSTGDSGANVLTF
TRBD2 TRBJ2-7 TRBV15 once TGTGCCACCAGCAGAGGTTTTGGCGGGAGGATACGGCAGTACTTC CATSRGFGGRIRQYF
NA TRBJ2-1 TRBV6-5 NA TGTGCCAGTGTGGGCGGGGAGGAAGGTCGTAATGAGCAGTTCTTC CASVGGEEGRNEQFF
TRBD1 TRBJ2-3 TRBV2 NA TGTGCCAGCAGCGCGGACAGGGGGGGGACAGATACGCAGTATTTT CASSADRGGTDTQYF
TRBD1 TRBJ2-2 TRBV5-1 NA TGCGCCAGCAGCCCAGAGCCGGACAGGAGGGAGCTGTTTTTT CASSPEPDRRELFF
NA TRBJ1-1 TRBV30 NA TGTGCCTGGAGGCCCGAGGGCAGGTATAGGACTGAAGCTTTCTTT CAWRPEGRYRTEAFF
TRBD1 TRBJ1-6 TRBV5-5 NA TGTGCCAGCAGCTGGGGGACAGGGGGCGAATCACCCCTCCACTTT CASSWGTGGESPLHF
NA TRBJ1-1 TRBV5-1 few TGCGCCAGCAGCTTGACGGTACAGGGACCGAACACTGAAGCTTTCTTT CASSLTVQGPNTEAFF
NA TRBJ1-4 TRBV18 NA TGTGCCAGCTCACCACCGTACGCTAATGAAAAACTGTTTTTT CASSPPYANEKLFF
NA TRBJ1-6 TRBV5-1 NA TGCGCCAGCAGCTTGGGGGCAGGGGCAAATTCACCCCTCCACTTT CASSLGAGANSPLHF
NA TRBJ2-3 TRBV19 NA TGTGCCAGTAGTATATCCGGGGCTGGCGCAGATACGCAGTATTTT CASSISGAGADTQYF
NA TRBJ2-1 TRBV6-5 NA TGTGCCAGCAGCCGAGACAGGAGCTCCTACAATGAGCAGTTCTTC CASSRDRSSYNEQFF
NA TRBJ2-3 TRBV7-9 few TGTGCCAGCAGCTCAAGCACAGATACGCAGTATTTT CASSSSTDTQYF
NA TRBJ1-4 TRBV5-5 NA TGTGCCAGCAGCTTGGTTTCGGGGATAGGTGAAAAACTGTTTTTT CASSLVSGIGEKLFF
NA TRBJ1-1 TRBV5-1 NA TGCGCCAGCAGCTTGGGCCCCCTGGGAACTGAAGCTTTCTTT CASSLGPLGTEAFF